One and the same sample provided the 14 T cell receptor beta chains below, sequenced in a study of blood T cell repertoires in COVID-19. Generated by immunoSEQ multiplex PCR, the TCRdb table keeps only in-frame clones and is missing some. Here the sample spans approximately 200,000 clones, about four fifths being singletons. The material sequenced was peripheral blood. The receptor source for this set is a woman aged 40 to 50 with COVID-19, enrolled during active disease.

V is TRBV5-1 and J is TRBJ1-1; D is unclear. Trimming stripped 5 bases from V and 1 base from J, with 12 bases between. There are 14 residues in the CDR3. The V gene's germline CDR1 is SGHRS and CDR2 YFSETQ. CDR3 nucleotides: TGCGCCAGCAGTTCACAGTCCACGAACACTGAAGCTTTCTTT. Protein: CASSSQSTNTEAFF.

The genes are TRBV6-2 or TRBV6-3 and TRBJ2-1, with TRBD2 identical over 10 bases. This CDR3 is built from 15 residues. The V and J ends lost 6 bases and 2 bases, in that order; junction bases with no gene match: 4. CDR1 is MNHEY and CDR2 is SVGEGT in the germline V gene. The CDR3 sequence: CASSRTSGTYNEQFF. The CDR3 DNA sequence: TGTGCCAGCAGCAGAACTAGCGGGACCTACAATGAGCAGTTCTTC.

V usage is TRBV5-4 and J usage is TRBJ2-5, with 7 bases fitting TRBD2. This CDR3 comprises 14 residues. The germline CDR1 and CDR2 sequences are SGHNT and YYREEE (reference sequence). V trimming: 3 bases; J trimming: 4 bases; junction bases outside the gene matches: 6. In DNA form, the CDR3 reads TGTGCCAGCAGCTCCGGGACTATAGGAGAGACCCAGTACTTC. It translates to CASSSGTIGETQYF.

A word on this clone: The same CDR3 also results from other DNA sequences found in this sample. The chain employs TRBV15 and TRBJ1-1; D gene unclear. The CDR3 totals 13 residues. The germline V and J ends were trimmed by 1 base and 5 bases, with 8 bases remaining between them. Germline lookup yields CDR1 LNHNV and CDR2 YYDKDF (reference sequence). In DNA form, the CDR3 reads TGTGCCACCAGCAGAGTCGCGGGGACTGAAGCTTTCTTT. Its translation is CATSRVAGTEAFF.

This sequence joins TRBV4-3 and TRBJ2-2, with 9 bases lining up with TRBD2. The CDR3 spans 18 residues. Losses at the gene ends were 0 bases for V and 4 bases for J; bases not matched to a gene: 9. Germline CDR1 reads LGHNA; CDR2 reads YSLEER. The CDR3: CASSQEFPLAGLTGELFF. The CDR3 bases are TGCGCCAGCAGCCAAGAATTCCCCCTAGCGGGGCTCACCGGGGAGCTGTTTTTT.

This chain joins TRBV5-1 and TRBJ2-3; 10 nucleotides match TRBD2. Germline CDR1 is SGHRS and CDR2 is YFSETQ. V was clipped by 1 base and J by 8 bases; unmatched bases: 13. The CDR3 runs to 17 residues. The CDR3 nucleotides read TGCGCCAGCAGCTTGTTATCACTAGCGGGACCTCCCTCTACGCAGTATTTT. This translates into CASSLLSLAGPPSTQYF.

This chain joins TRBV5-1 and TRBJ1-3, with no clear D. Trimming stripped 0 bases from V and 0 bases from J, with 7 bases between. CDR3 length: 15 residues. The V gene's germline CDR1 is SGHRS and CDR2 YFSETQ. The CDR3 spells CASSLDKFSGNTIYF. The CDR3 nucleotides read TGCGCCAGCAGCTTGGACAAATTCTCTGGAAACACCATATATTTT.

The rearrangement joins TRBV7-9 to TRBJ2-1; D perhaps matches TRBD1 (6 bases). The CDR3 loop spans 13 amino acids. The V end was cut by 5 bases, the J end by 4 bases, with 9 bases between. The germline V gene has CDR1 SEHNR and CDR2 FQNEAQ (reference sequence). The CDR3 bases are TGTGCCAGCAGCATTGGACAGTACAATGAGCAGTTCTTC. This encodes CASSIGQYNEQFF. Complete variable domain (other parts from reference TRBV7-9 and TRBJ2-1): DTGVSQNPRHKITKRGQNVTFRCDPISEHNRLYWYRQTLGQGPEFLTYFQNEAQLEKSRLLSDRFSAERPKGSFSTLEIQRTEQGDSAMYLCASSIGQYNEQFFGPGTRLTVL.

CDR3 residues: CASSESPTSGEGIDEQYF. In DNA form, the CDR3 reads TGCGCCAGCAGTGAGTCGCCTACTAGCGGGGAGGGGATCGACGAGCAGTACTTC. The chain recombines TRBV10-1 with TRBJ2-7, with TRBD2 matching 10 bases. Germline V gene sequence: CDR1 WNHNN, CDR2 SYGVQD (reference sequence). V lost 0 bases, J lost 5 bases, and 13 bases stayed unmatched. The CDR3 contains 18 residues.

The chain has TRBV5-5 and TRBJ1-4; TRBD1 is a possible D gene (5 bases). CDR1 and CDR2 (germline): SGHKS, YYEKEE (reference sequence). Trimming took off 3 bases at V and 4 bases at J, with 13 bases between the two ends. This CDR3 is built from 15 residues. CDR3: CASSWGDVGNEKLFF. DNA of the CDR3: TGTGCCAGCAGCTGGGGGGACGTAGGTAATGAAAAACTGTTTTTT.

This chain joins TRBV19 and TRBJ2-2, with TRBD1 identical over 8 bases. V was pared by 4 bases and J by 5 bases, with 9 bases of the junction left unmatched. Germline V lookup: CDR1 LNHDA, CDR2 SQIVND (reference sequence). The CDR3 is made up of 16 amino acids. The CDR3, as DNA: TGTGCCAGTAGTACTCAGGACAGGGTGCGGACCGGGGAGCTGTTTTTT. Protein: CASSTQDRVRTGELFF.

This clone was seen more than once but under ten times. The chain joins TRBV5-1 to TRBJ1-1; D might be TRBD1 (6 bases). The CDR3 runs 15 residues. Trimming left V 4 bases short and J 4 bases short, with 17 bases between. Germline values: CDR1 SGHRS, CDR2 YFSETQ. For the CDR3, the DNA is TGCGCCAGCAGCCTCGGGGCAGGGGCAGGCACTGAAGCTTTCTTT. The encoded protein is CASSLGAGAGTEAFF.

J is TRBJ1-5 and V is TRBV7-8; 8 nucleotides agree with TRBD1. The germline gives CDR1 SGHVS, CDR2 FQNEAQ. This CDR3 region has 13 residues. The V and J ends lost 4 bases and 5 bases, in that order; junction bases with no gene match: 1. For the CDR3, the DNA is TGTGCCAGCAGCTCGGACAGGGATCAGCCCCAGCATTTT. It specifies CASSSDRDQPQHF.

The J gene is TRBJ2-5, the V gene TRBV7-9, with D maybe TRBD1 (6 bases). Trimming stripped 7 bases from V and 5 bases from J, with 14 bases between. Germline V CDR1 and CDR2: SEHNR, FQNEAQ (reference sequence). The CDR3 contains 13 residues. CDR3 coding DNA: TGTGCCAGCACAACCACAGGGACGGAGACCCAGTACTTC. The encoded protein is CASTTTGTETQYF.